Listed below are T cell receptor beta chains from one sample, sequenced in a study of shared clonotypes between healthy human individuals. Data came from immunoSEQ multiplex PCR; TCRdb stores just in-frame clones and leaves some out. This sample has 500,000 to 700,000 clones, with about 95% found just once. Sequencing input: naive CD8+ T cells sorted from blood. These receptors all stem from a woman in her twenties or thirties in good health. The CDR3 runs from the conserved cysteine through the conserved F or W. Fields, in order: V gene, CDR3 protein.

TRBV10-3 CAISVLLLGGSSYEQYF
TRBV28 CASSPPPVNYGYTF
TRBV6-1 CASSEAQYRVNTEAFF
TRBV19 CASSIDVLQGRSYEQYF
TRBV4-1 CASSQVFSGSTGELFF
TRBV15 CATSRVSGSTEQYF
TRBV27 CASSSPGQGIYEQYF
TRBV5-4 CASSFQTEAFF
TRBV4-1 CASSPIPGMETQYF
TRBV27 CASSYGGAETQYF
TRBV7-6 CASSWGTGSGEPQHF
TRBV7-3 CASSVQDVSTDTQYF
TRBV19 CASQLAGVNEQYF
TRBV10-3 CAISESTGLNTEAFF
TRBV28 CASRKQNRGNTIYF
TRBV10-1 CASSDDREQSNTGELFF
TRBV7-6 CASSFLAVNRGGELFF
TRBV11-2 CASSPPLTYEQYF
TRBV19 CASSQRYNEQFF
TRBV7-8 CASSSGGEGPFRNEQYF
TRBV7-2 CASSLRPGRVGREQYF
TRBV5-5 CASSTRQAYEQYF
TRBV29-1 CSARSGGNTIYF
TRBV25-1 CASTGTGLYGYTF
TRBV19 CASTPSPGQVNEQFF